This T cell receptor beta chain was retrieved from a study of beta chain features in type 1 diabetes. Study-wide results and limits: Among all four CD4+ subsets, Type 1 diabetes patients had TCRB CDR3s that were moderately but significantly shorter. Comparison showed that naive, central memory and Treg TCRB repertoires appeared more similar among patients than among healthy donors. In patients and controls equally, PCR might favor templates that are shorter.

TCRB transcripts that were expressed got sequenced, as all of the isolated RNA had been reverse transcribed. TCRdb's copy holds only in-frame clones and misses some; the assay was immunoSEQ multiplex PCR. This repertoire shows almost 350,000 clones, about a tenth found once; its top ten account for less than 1.2%. A few counts support this clone. The antigen is undetermined. V was clipped by 4 bases and J by 0 bases, with 8 bases between them. The V gene's germline CDR1 is SGHNT and CDR2 YYREEE (reference sequence). The CDR3 sequence is 13 residues long. The J gene is TRBJ2-7, the V gene TRBV5-4; unclear D gene. The sequence came from a man aged 30-40 years with type 1 diabetes. What was sequenced was central memory CD4+ T cells from blood. The CDR3 nucleotides are TGTGCCAGCAGCGTACCGGACTCCTACGAGCAGTACTTC. This encodes CASSVPDSYEQYF.